Listed below are T cell receptor beta chains from one sample, sequenced in a study of T cell clonotyping in hematopoietic cell transplantation. Some clones are missing from TCRdb's copy, which holds only in-frame ones; the method was immunoSEQ multiplex PCR. Of tens of thousands of clones in the sample, 85% to 90% are singletons; the top ten hold 5.9%. The sequencing here drew on peripheral blood mononuclear cells, taken before stem cell transplant. The receptors were gathered from a man between 60 and 70 years old with biphenotypic leukemia. Some clones in this sample may be carry-over from other donors' samples. Both conserved end residues are part of each CDR3. A D gene is named only where the DNA matches it firmly. Only part of the rows carry a size: once, few, many, or a class if the clone is expanded.

TGTGCCAGCAGTGTGAGTATAGGCGGTTACGAGCAGTACTTC CASSVSIGGYEQYF TRBJ2-7 . TRBV6-1 .
TGTGCCAGCAGTTTATGGCAGGACTCTGGGGCCAACGTCCTGACTTTC CASSLWQDSGANVLTF TRBJ2-6 . TRBV28 .
TGTGCCAGCAGCTTAAGGGGGACTGGAGGAGAGACCCAGTACTTC CASSLRGTGGETQYF TRBJ2-5 . TRBV7-2 .
TGTGCCAGCAGCTTATGGGGATATAGCGGGAGGGACCAGTATGAGCAGTTCTTC CASSLWGYSGRDQYEQFF TRBJ2-1 TRBD2 TRBV11-2 .
TGTGCCAGCAGCAGGACTAGCGGGACTAACTACGAGCAGTACTTC CASSRTSGTNYEQYF TRBJ2-7 TRBD2 TRBV6-6 .
TGTGCCAGCAGCTCGCAGGGGAGTCCCTACAATGAGCAGTTCTTC CASSSQGSPYNEQFF TRBJ2-1 . TRBV9 once
TGTGCCAACAGGCCCGTAAGCGGAGGCTACACCTTC CANRPVSGGYTF TRBJ1-2 . TRBV28 .
TGTGCCAGCAGTGTAGGGAATCAGCCCCAGCATTTT CASSVGNQPQHF TRBJ1-5 . TRBV25-1 .
TGTGCCAGCAGCTTAGCGCCAGGGAACACTGAAGCTTTCTTT CASSLAPGNTEAFF TRBJ1-1 . TRBV7-2 .
TGTGCCAGTAGTATGTCTCTAGCGGGAGGAGATACGCAGTATTTT CASSMSLAGGDTQYF TRBJ2-3 TRBD2 TRBV19 .
TGCGCCAGCAGTTTACCGACCTCAACCAGCGGGACCGAGCAGTACTTC CASSLPTSTSGTEQYF TRBJ2-7 TRBD2 TRBV5-1 .
TGTGCCAGCAGTTCTGGAGACGAGCAGTACTTC CASSSGDEQYF TRBJ2-7 . TRBV28 .
TGTGCCAGCAGCCCCGGGACAGGGGTGGTCTTGAAGCAGTACTTC CASSPGTGVVLKQYF TRBJ2-7 TRBD1 TRBV7-8 .
TGTGCCAGCAGCTTAGCGGGCAGGGAATACGAGCAGTACTTC CASSLAGREYEQYF TRBJ2-7 . TRBV7-8 .
TGTGCCAGCAGCTTAGATCCAGACACTGAAGCTTTCTTT CASSLDPDTEAFF TRBJ1-1 . TRBV11-3 once
TGTGCCAGCAGCTTAGATCGGGAGACTGATACGCAGTATTTT CASSLDRETDTQYF TRBJ2-3 . TRBV7-8 .
TGCGCCAGCAGCCGGGGCACCCCCTACGAGCAGTACTTC CASSRGTPYEQYF TRBJ2-7 . TRBV5-1 .
TGTGCCAGCAGCCCAAACCTCGGGACAGGGGGATACTATGGCTACACCTTC CASSPNLGTGGYYGYTF TRBJ1-2 TRBD1 TRBV11-2 .
TGCGCCAGCAGCTTTACCTCCGGGACTAGCGGGGTGGGTGAGCAGTTCTTC CASSFTSGTSGVGEQFF TRBJ2-1 TRBD2 TRBV5-1 .
TGCGCCAGCAGCTCCTTAGATGCCGGATCCTACGAGCAGTACTTC CASSSLDAGSYEQYF TRBJ2-7 . TRBV5-1 .
TGTGCCAGCAGTGAAGAAGCTGGGGGAGGAGGTGGCTACACCTTC CASSEEAGGGGGYTF TRBJ1-2 . TRBV6-1 few
TGCGCCAGCAGCCAATCCAGGGTTCAGCCCCAGCATTTT CASSQSRVQPQHF TRBJ1-5 . TRBV4-3 .
TGCGCCAGCAGCCAAGATCCCCCACAGGCAGCAACTAATGAAAAACTGTTTTTT CASSQDPPQAATNEKLFF TRBJ1-4 . TRBV4-1 .
TGTGCCAGCAGTGAAGATAGGGCAACTGAAGCTTTCTTT CASSEDRATEAFF TRBJ1-1 . TRBV6-1 .
TGTGCCAGCAGCAGTTGGTTACCAAGCTCCTACGAGCAGTACTTC CASSSWLPSSYEQYF TRBJ2-7 . TRBV21-1 .
TGTGCCAGTAGTATAGTCCGCCAGGGACTAGCGGGCTACAATGAGCAGTTCTTC CASSIVRQGLAGYNEQFF TRBJ2-1 TRBD2 TRBV19 .
TGTGCCAGCAGCCCGCTGGACAGGGGAGGGACCGGGGAGCTGTTTTTT CASSPLDRGGTGELFF TRBJ2-2 TRBD1 TRBV11-2 .
TGTGCCAGCAGCCTAGGCCGGGGACAAGCCTATGGCTACACCTTC CASSLGRGQAYGYTF TRBJ1-2 . TRBV9 .
TGCGCCAGCAGCGGAAAGACCGCCCCTGGGGCCTACGAGCAGTACTTC CASSGKTAPGAYEQYF TRBJ2-7 . TRBV5-1 .
TGTGCCAGCAGTTCTGAATCGGGGGGCGACTATGGCTACACCTTC CASSSESGGDYGYTF TRBJ1-2 . TRBV28 few